This TCR beta chain was sequenced for a study of patients and donors after allogeneic stem cell transplantation. The CDR3 is 14 residues long. Germline V CDR1 and CDR2: SSHAT, FNYEAQ (reference sequence). Of note for this clonotype: The junction departs from germline at one end; a sequencing error may be responsible.

Each CDR3 protein is one row after TCRdb ran MiXCR on the RT-PCR reads. The data contain about 960,000 distinct CDR3 sequences, more than 15% of them singletons. The specimen was blood, either unsorted or a sorted T cell fraction (not recorded which). This clonotype was obtained from a human donor who was either an allogeneic HSCT recipient or a stem cell or donor lymphocyte infusion donor (not recorded which). It is not recorded whose cells these are; they may come from a transplant donor. The chain uses TRBV7-7 and TRBJ2-1; TRBD2 matches at 9 bases. In DNA, the CDR3 is TGTGCCAGCAGCTCCAGCCGGGTAGCGGGAGTCTTAGTCTTC. It specifies CASSSSRVAGVLVF.